This T cell receptor beta chain was identified during a study of T cell changes during pregnancy in multiple sclerosis. Trimming cost V 9 bases and J 0 bases, with 6 bases left between them. Germline V gives CDR1 MNHNY, CDR2 SVGAGI (reference sequence). This CDR3 comprises 12 residues. Repertoires were generated with immunoSEQ multiplex PCR, while TCRdb's copy carries only in-frame clones and drops some. The data hold tens of thousands of clones, with approximately 86% observed a single time. The source material was peripheral blood, sampled before pregnancy. The receptor was isolated from a female donor with multiple sclerosis, enrolled in a pregnancy study. V is TRBV6-6 and J is TRBJ1-5; D remains ambiguous. CDR3 in amino acids: CASAYSNQPQHF. The CDR3 DNA is TGTGCCAGTGCCTATAGCAATCAGCCCCAGCATTTT.